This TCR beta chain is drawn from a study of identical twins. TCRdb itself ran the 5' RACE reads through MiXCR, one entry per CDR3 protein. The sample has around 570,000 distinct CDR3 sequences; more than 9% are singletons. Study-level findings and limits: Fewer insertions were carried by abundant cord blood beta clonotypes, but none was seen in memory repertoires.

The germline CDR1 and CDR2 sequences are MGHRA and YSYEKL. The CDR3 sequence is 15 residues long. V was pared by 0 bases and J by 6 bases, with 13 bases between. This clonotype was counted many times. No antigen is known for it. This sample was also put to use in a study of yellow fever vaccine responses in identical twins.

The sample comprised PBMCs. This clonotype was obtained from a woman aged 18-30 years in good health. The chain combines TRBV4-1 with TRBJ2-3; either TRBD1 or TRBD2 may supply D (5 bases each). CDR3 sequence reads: CASSQEGVMVDTQYF. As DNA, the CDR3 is TGCGCCAGCAGCCAAGAGGGGGTTATGGTGGATACGCAGTATTTT.